The TCR beta chain under discussion was sequenced for a study of T cells after yellow fever vaccination. The CDR3 covers 16 residues. The germline V gene encodes CDR1 LGHNA and CDR2 YSLEER. The J segment lost 2 bases and the V segment lost 5 bases, leaving 9 bases of the junction unmatched. Making TCR cDNA involved 5'RACE template switching, which added UMIs and a universal primer site. A single record per CDR3 protein comes from TCRdb applying MiXCR to the 5' RACE reads. The sample carries tens of thousands of distinct CDR3 sequences, about 7.4% recorded once. The genes are TRBV4-3 and TRBJ1-1; 9 positions agree with TRBD1. The sample here was CD8+ T cells sorted from PBMCs, taken less than 16 days after the first yellow fever vaccination. This sequence was found in a man aged 18 to 35 who received the YFV17D yellow fever vaccine. Here the CDR3 DNA reads TGCGCCAGCAGCTCCGACCGGGACAGGGCTAACACTGAAGCTTTCTTT. Its protein is CASSSDRDRANTEAFF.